The T cell receptor (beta chain) described here comes from a study of cytomegalovirus exposure and HLA in healthy donors. The CDR3 is 15 residues long. Germline-derived CDR1 and CDR2 are MNHEY and SVGAGI. Trimming shortened V by 0 bases and J by 5 bases, and 13 bases separated the two germline ends. In this sample, this clone turned up once. The study ran its PCR with 60 Vbeta and 13 Jbeta primers. Measured with immunoSEQ multiplex PCR; TCRdb has only the in-frame clones, and not every one. The table has a few hundred thousand clones, 80% to 95% seen once. The sequencing sample was made of PBMCs. This sequence was found in a girl aged 2-10 years in good health and CMV-seronegative. This chain uses TRBV6-5 with TRBJ2-5; D is unclear. CDR3: CASSYSILTRETQYF. The CDR3 DNA is TGTGCCAGCAGTTACTCGATCTTAACCCGGGAGACCCAGTACTTC.